This passage covers 32 T cell receptor beta chains from one sample sequenced in a study of shared clonotypes between healthy human individuals. TCRdb keeps only in-frame clones here, not all; method: immunoSEQ multiplex PCR. The sample has a few million clones; over 90% are singletons. The sequenced sample consisted of naive CD4+ T cells from PBMCs. The sample's subset: CD45RA+ positively selected. These receptors all come from a man aged 18 to 29 in good health. Some clones in this sample may be carry-over from other donors' samples.

Of note for this clone: Different DNA sequences within this sample yield the same CDR3. The chain couples TRBV28 to TRBJ2-7; D uncertain. In germline, CDR1 is MDHEN, CDR2 SYDVKM. This CDR3 is 12 amino acids long. Trimming removed 8 bases from V and 7 bases from J, with 15 bases in between. CDR3: CASSLEAREQYF. For the CDR3, the DNA is TGTGCCAGCTCCTTGGAAGCGAGGGAGCAGTACTTC.

The CDR3 sequence: CASESRTGIPTQYF. The DNA for the CDR3 is TGTGCCAGCGAGTCCAGGACAGGGATACCGACCCAGTACTTC. The chain uses TRBV7-2 and TRBJ2-5; the match to TRBD1 covers 8 bases. The CDR3 extends over 14 amino acids. CDR1 is SGHTA, CDR2 FQGNSA, per germline. Trimming at V came to 8 bases and at J to 7 bases, leaving 12 bases not matched to a gene.

The V gene is TRBV7-2, the J gene TRBJ2-5; the D gene is possibly TRBD1 (5 bases). The V end was cut by 5 bases, the J end by 1 base, with 14 bases between. CDR3 length equals 15 residues. Germline CDR1 SGHTA, CDR2 FQGNSA. CDR3 nucleotides: TGTGCCAGCAGCCCCCAGGGCGGTCGCCAAGAGACCCAGTACTTC. It codes for CASSPQGGRQETQYF.

In its sample, this clone was seen once. This sequence joins TRBV15 and TRBJ2-1; 8 bases map to TRBD2. The germline V gene encodes CDR1 LNHNV and CDR2 YYDKDF (reference sequence). The junction had 7 bases not matched to a gene; V was cut back by 8 bases and J by 10 bases. The CDR3 runs to 12 residues. Here the CDR3 DNA reads TGTGCCACCGGAAGGACTAGCTGGGAGCAGTTCTTC. Amino acids: CATGRTSWEQFF.

The chain links TRBV19 to TRBJ2-7; TRBD2 matches 7 bases. CDR1 LNHDA and CDR2 SQIVND come from the germline V gene (reference sequence). The CDR3 length is 14 residues. The junction had 7 bases not matched to a gene; V was cut back by 6 bases and J by 2 bases. The CDR3 nucleotides are TGTGCCAGTAGCCGCATTGGGGGGGCCTACGAGCAGTACTTC. It specifies CASSRIGGAYEQYF.

The V call is TRBV4-2, the J call TRBJ1-2; D remains ambiguous. The V and J ends lost 3 bases and 4 bases respectively, with 12 bases between them. Germline V CDR1 and CDR2: LGHNA, YNFKEQ. This CDR3 has 14 residues. The DNA of the CDR3 is TGTGCCAGCAGCCATAGGGAAAGTCGCTATGGCTACACCTTC. It encodes CASSHRESRYGYTF.

The chain combines TRBV5-1 with TRBJ1-2; D gene ambiguous. Trimming took 0 bases from V and 8 from J, leaving 11 bases between them. Germline loops: CDR1 SGHRS, CDR2 YFSETQ. This CDR3 has 13 residues. For the CDR3, the DNA is TGCGCCAGCAGCTTGGATGGGGAGCGAGGCTACACCTTC. Protein: CASSLDGERGYTF.

This chain joins TRBV6-5 and TRBJ2-7; tentatively, D is TRBD2 (5 bases). V lost 2 bases to trimming and J lost 2 bases, with 10 bases between them. Germline V gives CDR1 MNHEY, CDR2 SVGAGI. CDR3 length: 14 amino acids. The CDR3 DNA reads as TGTGCCAGCAGTTACGGTGGGAGACCCTACGAGCAGTACTTC. Translated, it gives CASSYGGRPYEQYF.

A single count supports this clone. The CDR3: CAIRALWEQYF. The CDR3 DNA follows: TGTGCCATCCGGGCCCTGTGGGAGCAGTACTTC. The chain recombines TRBV2 with TRBJ2-7; D ambiguous. V was pared by 10 bases and J by 7 bases, with 14 bases between. Per the germline V gene, CDR1 is SNHLY and CDR2 is FYNNEI. There are 11 residues in the CDR3.

The genes are TRBV7-2 and TRBJ1-3; perhaps TRBD1 as D (5 bases). This CDR3 region has 16 residues. In germline, CDR1 is SGHTA, CDR2 FQGNSA. Trimming removed 5 bases at V and 0 bases at J, with 14 bases between. The CDR3 DNA sequence: TGTGCCAGCAGCCCATTCCAGGGTAACTCTGGAAACACCATATATTTT. It is translated as CASSPFQGNSGNTIYF.

V is TRBV4-1 and J is TRBJ2-7; TRBD1 aligns across 10 bases. The CDR3 has 15 amino acids. Per the germline V gene, CDR1 is MGHRA and CDR2 is YSYEKL. J lost 2 bases, V lost 2 bases, and 3 bases had no gene match. The CDR3 DNA reads as TGCGCCAGCAGCCAAACCGGGACAGGGGCCTACGAGCAGTACTTC. It specifies CASSQTGTGAYEQYF.

This chain uses TRBV4-2 with TRBJ2-2; D is perhaps TRBD2 (6 bases). CDR3 length equals 15 residues. The ends were cut back, 2 bases at V and 6 bases at J, with 13 bases in the middle. Per the germline V gene, CDR1 is LGHNA and CDR2 is YNFKEQ. As DNA, the CDR3 is TGTGCCAGCAGCCAACTTACTAGCTTCCCCGGGGAGCTGTTTTTT. This encodes CASSQLTSFPGELFF.

The chain carries TRBV28 and TRBJ1-2, with 11 bases identical to TRBD1. Looked up from germline, CDR1 is MDHEN and CDR2 is SYDVKM. Trimming took 6 bases from V and 3 from J; bases not matched to a gene: 12. The CDR3 is 17 residues long. The CDR3 region is CASSLLPGQGGHYGYTF. The CDR3 DNA reads as TGTGCCAGCAGCCTACTTCCGGGACAGGGGGGCCACTATGGCTACACCTTC.

The chain combines TRBV27 with TRBJ2-5; 12 bases map to TRBD2. The CDR3 extends over 20 amino acids. V shed 7 bases, J shed 5 bases, and the junction held 23 bases outside the gene matches. In germline, CDR1 is MNHEY, CDR2 SMNVEV (reference sequence). The CDR3 reads CASKKQVASGRALGGETQYF. CDR3 nucleotides: TGTGCCAGCAAAAAACAGGTGGCTAGCGGGAGGGCCCTCGGTGGTGAGACCCAGTACTTC.

As for this clone: This same CDR3 is encoded by further DNA sequences in the sample. This rearrangement joins TRBV7-9 to TRBJ2-2; 7 positions match TRBD1. Germline V gives CDR1 SEHNR, CDR2 FQNEAQ (reference sequence). J gave up 4 bases and V 5 bases, and 1 base lay outside the gene matches. This CDR3 region has 13 residues. CDR3 loop: CASSPGGTGELFF. For the CDR3, the DNA is TGTGCCAGCAGCCCAGGGGGCACCGGGGAGCTGTTTTTT.

The chain links TRBV9 to TRBJ1-5, with 8 bases fitting TRBD1. The CDR3 runs to 17 residues. The V gene end was trimmed by 0 bases and the J gene end by 5 bases; junction bases not matched to a gene: 10. Germline V gene sequence: CDR1 SGDLS, CDR2 YYNGEE. CDR3 region: CASSVALTGDGDQPQHF. CDR3 DNA sequence: TGTGCCAGCAGCGTAGCTTTGACAGGGGATGGGGATCAGCCCCAGCATTTT.

This sequence joins TRBV4-1 and TRBJ1-2, with TRBD1 matching 8 bases. With V trimmed by 5 bases and J by 6 bases, 8 bases remained unmatched. The CDR3 is 14 residues long. Germline V lookup: CDR1 MGHRA, CDR2 YSYEKL. CDR3 sequence: CASSSPTGAHGYTF. The CDR3 DNA is TGCGCCAGCAGCTCGCCGACAGGGGCTCATGGCTACACCTTC.

The J gene is TRBJ2-7, the V gene TRBV5-1; 12 bases map to TRBD2. Per the germline V gene, CDR1 is SGHRS and CDR2 is YFSETQ. The junction had 10 bases not matched to a gene; V was cut back by 7 bases and J by 5 bases. The CDR3 covers 15 residues. Here the CDR3 DNA reads TGCGCCAGCGGACTGACTAGCGGGAGTTCTCACGAGCAGTACTTC. The encoded protein is CASGLTSGSSHEQYF.

This chain joins TRBV5-6 and TRBJ2-2; D is undetermined. The CDR3 is 14 residues long. Germline CDR1 is SGHDT and CDR2 is YYEEEE. V was shortened by 0 bases and J by 1 base, with 4 bases between the two germline ends. CDR3 amino acids: CASSLGRNTGELFF. As DNA, the CDR3 is TGTGCCAGCAGCTTGGGCAGGAACACCGGGGAGCTGTTTTTT.

The chain recombines TRBV7-9 with TRBJ2-2; 14 nucleotides line up with TRBD2. Trimming removed 3 bases from V and 1 base from J; junction bases left unmatched: 1. The CDR3 has 17 residues. Germline lookup yields CDR1 SEHNR and CDR2 FQNEAQ (reference sequence). As DNA, the CDR3 is TGTGCCAGCAGCTTCGGGACTAGCGGGAGGAACACCGGGGAGCTGTTTTTT. Translation: CASSFGTSGRNTGELFF.

The chain combines TRBV27 with TRBJ1-2; possible D gene TRBD1, 5 bases. CDR1 is MNHEY and CDR2 is SMNVEV in the germline V gene (reference sequence). The V and J ends lost 4 bases and 3 bases respectively, with 18 bases between them. This CDR3 has 16 amino acids. DNA for the CDR3: TGTGCCAGCAGTTCCTCAAAGAAGGGGTGGCACTATGGCTACACCTTC. This translates into CASSSSKKGWHYGYTF.

V usage is TRBV4-1 and J usage is TRBJ1-1, with 11 bases matching TRBD1. CDR1 and CDR2 from the germline V gene are MGHRA and YSYEKL. Germline trimming cut 5 bases from V and 5 bases from J; bases unmatched to any gene: 4. This CDR3 spans 14 amino acids. The CDR3: CASSEDRGQTEAFF. The CDR3 DNA follows: TGCGCCAGCAGCGAGGACAGGGGGCAAACTGAAGCTTTCTTT.

This rearrangement joins TRBV18 to TRBJ2-1; 9 bases align to TRBD2. From germline, CDR1 is KGHSH and CDR2 LQKENI. The CDR3 length is 15 residues. With 5 bases clipped from V and 1 base from J, the junction kept 3 bases outside the gene matches. The CDR3 bases are TGTGCCAGCTCATACCTAGCGGGGTCCTACAATGAGCAGTTCTTC. This gives the protein CASSYLAGSYNEQFF.

This chain joins TRBV19 and TRBJ2-2, with 8 nucleotides matching TRBD2. With 4 bases clipped from V and 6 bases from J, the junction kept 7 bases outside the gene matches. Germline V gene sequence: CDR1 LNHDA, CDR2 SQIVND (reference sequence). The CDR3 totals 15 residues. CDR3 bases: TGTGCCAGTAGTACACCGGGACTAGGGGCCGGGGAGCTGTTTTTT. Amino acid sequence: CASSTPGLGAGELFF.

The V gene is TRBV14, the J gene TRBJ1-1; no firm D call. V was trimmed by 1 base and J by 1 base, leaving 10 bases between them. Germline CDR1 reads SGHDN; CDR2 reads FVKESK. The CDR3 sequence is 15 residues long. This CDR3 is CASSQVLVRNTEAFF. The CDR3 DNA sequence: TGTGCCAGCAGCCAAGTACTAGTGCGGAACACTGAAGCTTTCTTT.

J is TRBJ2-7 and V is TRBV27; D assignment may be TRBD1 or TRBD2 (5 bases each). The CDR3 has 14 residues. Germline V gene lookup returns CDR1 MNHEY and CDR2 SMNVEV (reference sequence). V was pared by 3 bases and J by 3 bases, with 12 bases between. The CDR3: CASSFAGRLYEQYF. The DNA for the CDR3 is TGTGCCAGCAGTTTTGCAGGGAGACTCTACGAGCAGTACTTC.

This chain connects TRBV6-5 to TRBJ2-7, with D perhaps matching TRBD1 (6 bases). Germline CDR1 and CDR2: MNHEY and SVGAGI. The CDR3 loop spans 14 amino acids. The ends were cut back, 5 bases at V and 1 base at J, with 12 bases in the middle. This CDR3 is CASSKSGESYEQYF. The CDR3 nucleotides read TGTGCCAGCAGTAAATCAGGGGAATCCTACGAGCAGTACTTC.

The chain links TRBV7-8 to TRBJ2-3; possibly TRBD2 for D (6 bases). This CDR3 region has 13 residues. Germline V gene sequence: CDR1 SGHVS, CDR2 FQNEAQ. The V end was cut by 1 base, the J end by 13 bases, with 15 bases between. This CDR3 is CASSLDGLRQKYF. CDR3 nucleotide sequence: TGTGCCAGCAGCTTAGACGGACTACGACAGAAGTATTTT.

This clone was observed once. The genes are TRBV6-1 and TRBJ1-2; no definite D call. The CDR3 totals 14 residues. The germline V gene has CDR1 MNHNS and CDR2 SASEGT. The V gene lost 0 bases and the J gene lost 5 bases, with 10 bases spanning the gap. The CDR3 loop is CASSEALRSYGYTF. The CDR3 bases are TGTGCCAGCAGTGAAGCGCTCCGATCATATGGCTACACCTTC.

The sample holds one count of this clone. Other DNA sequences of this sample code for an identical CDR3. The V and J genes are TRBV9 and TRBJ2-2; D is unresolved. Germline-derived CDR1 and CDR2 are SGDLS and YYNGEE. This CDR3 has 15 amino acids. Between the trimmed V and J ends, which lost 2 bases and 2 bases, there was a span of 10 bases. CDR3 coding DNA: TGTGCCAGCAGCGTTGGTACGGCTAACACCGGGGAGCTGTTTTTT. It is translated as CASSVGTANTGELFF.

The J gene is TRBJ2-1, the V gene TRBV19, with TRBD1 as a possible D gene (6 bases). This CDR3 is 14 amino acids long. Germline lookup yields CDR1 LNHDA and CDR2 SQIVND (reference sequence). V was pared by 4 bases and J by 3 bases, with 10 bases between. The CDR3 reads CASSSGQIYNEQFF. DNA of the CDR3: TGTGCCAGTAGTAGCGGACAGATCTACAATGAGCAGTTCTTC.

This chain uses TRBV18 with TRBJ2-7; 8 nucleotides agree with TRBD1. The CDR3 runs 17 residues. The germline gives CDR1 KGHSH, CDR2 LQKENI. Trimming cost V 3 bases and J 4 bases; bases outside gene matches: 14. The CDR3 DNA follows: TGTGCCAGCTCACCTGTTTTAAATCGGCAGGGGGCATACGAGCAGTACTTC. Protein sequence: CASSPVLNRQGAYEQYF.